The following is a T cell receptor (beta chain) sequence with its context. Its antigen is not identified. With 1 base clipped from V and 1 base from J, the junction kept 15 bases outside the gene matches. CDR3 length equals 20 residues. Germline V gives CDR1 MNHEY, CDR2 SMNVEV (reference sequence). Profiling relied on immunoSEQ multiplex PCR, and the TCRdb table lists in-frame clones only, not all of them. The sample carries 450,000 to 550,000 clones, roughly nine tenths recorded once. Treatment reported: some 20 received Ad26.COV2.S at low or high dose, single or two shots; a few received placebo; per-sample allocation not given. Material that was analyzed had been drawn on day 63 after the first vaccine or placebo injection. Within Boston, the person who donated was an adult of 18-55 years. This specimen belongs to a study of Ad26.COV2.S vaccination and SARS-CoV-2 variants. For the study at large: It was the COV1001 Ad26.COV2.S trial arm that included the donor. Study conclusions and caveats: A substantial breadth of spike-specific CD8+ and CD4+ T cell responses after vaccination has been reported.

The source of this sequence is a person aged 18 to 65 who received the Ad26.COV2.S COVID-19 vaccine or a placebo. The chain employs TRBV27 and TRBJ2-2; 7 bases map to TRBD1. The sample consisted of peripheral blood, taken in a trial of Ad26.COV2.S vaccine versus placebo. DNA of the CDR3: TGTGCCAGCAGTTTATGGGCGAATTCCTTAGGGGGCCGGAACACCGGGGAGCTGTTTTTT. Translation: CASSLWANSLGGRNTGELFF.